This entry features one TCR beta chain sequence. The data were obtained in a study of CXCR3-negative and CXCR3-positive naive CD8 T cells. Per the germline V gene, CDR1 is SGHNT and CDR2 is YYREEE (reference sequence). The CDR3 extends over 13 amino acids. The authors made the TRB cDNA libraries by 5' RACE using UMI labels. From the 5' RACE reads, TCRdb lists one entry per CDR3 protein and no DNA. Its table records over 70,000 distinct CDR3 sequences. The clonotype was recovered from a human donor in good health. Some clones in this sample may be carry-over from other donors' samples. The sample consisted of naive CXCR3- CD8+ T cells from blood. Subset denoted: CD45RO-CCR7+CD27+CD95- naive CD8+ T cells lacking CXCR3 (TNR3-). This rearrangement joins TRBV5-4 to TRBJ2-7; the D call of TRBD1 rests on TCRdb alone, since no DNA is present to check it. CDR3 sequence: CASTRTPSGEQYF.